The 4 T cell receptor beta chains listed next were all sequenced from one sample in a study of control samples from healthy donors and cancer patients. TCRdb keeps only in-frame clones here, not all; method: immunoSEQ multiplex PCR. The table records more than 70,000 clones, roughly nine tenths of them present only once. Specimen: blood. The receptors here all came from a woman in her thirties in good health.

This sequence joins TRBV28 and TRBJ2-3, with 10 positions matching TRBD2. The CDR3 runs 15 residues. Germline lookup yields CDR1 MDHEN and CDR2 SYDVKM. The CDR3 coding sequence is TGTGCGGCTAGCGGGGGCCTAGCTAGCACAGATACGCAGTATTTT. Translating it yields CAASGGLASTDTQYF.

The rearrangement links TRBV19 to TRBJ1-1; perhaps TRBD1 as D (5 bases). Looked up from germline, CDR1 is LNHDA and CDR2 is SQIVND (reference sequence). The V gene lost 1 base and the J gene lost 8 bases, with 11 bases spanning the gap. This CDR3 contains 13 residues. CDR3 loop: CASSIVGELEAFF. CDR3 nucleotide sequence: TGTGCCAGTAGTATAGTAGGGGAATTGGAAGCTTTCTTT.

Here the CDR3 DNA reads TGCGCCAGCAGCCAAACGGACAAGTTAATCCATGAGCAGTTCTTC. Translating it yields CASSQTDKLIHEQFF. The chain recombines TRBV4-1 with TRBJ2-1; maybe TRBD1 (5 bases). Trimming stripped 2 bases from V and 8 bases from J, with 16 bases between. CDR3 length equals 15 residues. From germline, CDR1 is MGHRA and CDR2 YSYEKL.

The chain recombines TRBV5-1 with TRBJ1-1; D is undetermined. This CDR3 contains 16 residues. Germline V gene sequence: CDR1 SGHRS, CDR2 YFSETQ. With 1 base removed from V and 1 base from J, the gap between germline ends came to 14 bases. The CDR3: CASSLRTGFGNTEAFF. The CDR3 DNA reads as TGCGCCAGCAGCTTGAGAACCGGATTTGGGAACACTGAAGCTTTCTTT.